Below are 5 T cell receptor beta chains sequenced from a single sample in a study of T-cell reconstitution after alpha-beta-depleted transplantation in children (dated by TCRdb to 2016 to 2018). Libraries were made using PCR. The run used an Illumina HiSeq 2500. TCR library preparation used molecular barcoding, with unique molecular identifiers applied to normalize quantification of the TCRbeta repertoire. TCRdb itself trimmed the public reads at Q25 with fastp, ran MiXCR and retained productive beta chains. Rows matching on CDR3 protein sequence are summarized as one entry with the most common DNA and genes. The sample records about 610,000 distinct CDR3 sequences, about 10% of which are singletons. The ten largest clones represent 4% of the sample. The source material was PBMCs from the stem cell graft donor, sampled from the stem cell graft. The receptors shown here come from a human donor who donated a stem cell graft to a child with acute myeloid leukemia.

This chain links TRBV12-3 or TRBV12-4 with TRBJ2-5, with TRBD1 matching 9 bases. The CDR3 has 15 amino acids. V shed 5 bases and J 2 bases; nucleotides not matched to a gene: 6. The CDR3, as DNA: TGTGCCAGCAGTAACCGGGACAGGGCACAAGAGACCCAGTACTTC. Its protein is CASSNRDRAQETQYF.

The V call is TRBV7-9, the J call TRBJ2-7, with 8 nucleotides matching TRBD1. CDR3 length: 17 amino acids. The J segment lost 0 bases and the V segment lost 2 bases, leaving 9 bases of the junction unmatched. Germline V gives CDR1 SEHNR, CDR2 FQNEAQ (reference sequence). The CDR3 nucleotides are TGTGCCAGCAGCTTAAGCTCGTGGGACAGGATCTCCTACGAGCAGTACTTC. It codes for CASSLSSWDRISYEQYF.

This clonotype was seen at least ten times. The chain uses TRBV12-3 or TRBV12-4 and TRBJ1-1, with D possibly being TRBD1 (6 bases). The CDR3 is 14 residues long. Between the trimmed V and J ends, which lost 0 bases and 1 base, there was a span of 6 bases. CDR3 sequence (DNA): TGTGCCAGCAGTTTAGCGGGACAGAACACTGAAGCTTTCTTT. As protein: CASSLAGQNTEAFF.

This clonotype was counted a few times. The V gene is TRBV20-1, the J gene TRBJ2-3; TRBD2 aligns across 12 bases. J was trimmed by 3 bases and V by 1 base; bases with no gene match: 5. This CDR3 has 16 residues. Germline assignment: CDR1 DFQATT and CDR2 SNEGSKA (reference sequence). Here the CDR3 DNA reads TGCAGTGCTAGAGGACTAGCGGGAGTCGGAACAGATACGCAGTATTTT. It codes for CSARGLAGVGTDTQYF.

This clonotype was recorded many times. This chain links TRBV28 with TRBJ2-3, with D possibly being TRBD2 (7 bases). The germline V gene encodes CDR1 MDHEN and CDR2 SYDVKM. The CDR3 is 15 amino acids. Trimming cost V 6 bases and J 3 bases, with 16 bases left between them. In nucleotides, the CDR3 is TGTGCCAGCAGCGTAATACAGGGAGGGACAGATACGCAGTATTTT. This codes for CASSVIQGGTDTQYF.